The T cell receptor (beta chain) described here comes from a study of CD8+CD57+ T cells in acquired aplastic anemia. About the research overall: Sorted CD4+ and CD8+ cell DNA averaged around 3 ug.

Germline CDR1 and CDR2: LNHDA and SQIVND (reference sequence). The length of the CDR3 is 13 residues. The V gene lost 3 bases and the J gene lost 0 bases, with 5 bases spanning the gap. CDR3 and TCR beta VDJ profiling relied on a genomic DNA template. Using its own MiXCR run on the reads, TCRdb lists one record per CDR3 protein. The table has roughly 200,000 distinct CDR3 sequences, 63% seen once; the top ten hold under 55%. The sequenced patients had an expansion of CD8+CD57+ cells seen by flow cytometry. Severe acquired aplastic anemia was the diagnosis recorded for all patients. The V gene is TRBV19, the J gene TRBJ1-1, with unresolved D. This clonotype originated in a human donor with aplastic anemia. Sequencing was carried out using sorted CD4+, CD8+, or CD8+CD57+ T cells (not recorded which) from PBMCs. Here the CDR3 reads CASSIKVNTEAFF. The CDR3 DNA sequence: TGTGCCAGTAGTATCAAAGTGAACACTGAAGCTTTCTTT.